This T cell receptor (beta chain) was profiled in a study of T cells in Graves' hyperthyroidism and ophthalmopathy. Using RNA transcripts as the source, TCR beta CDR3 regions were amplified. Primed by the HTBI set, a first-round RT-PCR was run on the TCR CDR3. Each CDR3 protein is one row after TCRdb ran MiXCR on the multiplex PCR reads. The table lists about 620,000 distinct CDR3 sequences, roughly 15% of them singletons. The CDR3 runs to 14 residues. Germline V CDR1 and CDR2: MNHNS, SASEGT. At least ten counts were recorded for this clonotype. Relative to the germline gene, one junction end is altered; a read error may explain this.

The chain is built from TRBV6-1 and TRBJ2-5, with D possibly TRBD1 on 6 matching bases. The sequence was obtained from a woman in her 30s with Graves' hyperthyroidism. The sample was blood. In nucleotides, the CDR3 is TGTGCCAGCAATGAACAGGGCGCGGGAGAGACCCAGTACTTC. Protein sequence: CASNEQGAGETQYF.